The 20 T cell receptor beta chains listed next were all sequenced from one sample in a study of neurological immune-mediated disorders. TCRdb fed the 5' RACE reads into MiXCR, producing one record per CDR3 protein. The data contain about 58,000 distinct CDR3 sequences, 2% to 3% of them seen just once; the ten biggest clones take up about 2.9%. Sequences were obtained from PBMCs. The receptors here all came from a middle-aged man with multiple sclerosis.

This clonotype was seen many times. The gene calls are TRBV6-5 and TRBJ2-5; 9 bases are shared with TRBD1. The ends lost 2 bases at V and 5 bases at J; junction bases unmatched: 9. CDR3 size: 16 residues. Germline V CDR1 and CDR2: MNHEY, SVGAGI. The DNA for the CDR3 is TGTGCCAGCAGTTACGCGGGACAGGGAACCGAGGAGACCCAGTACTTC. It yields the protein CASSYAGQGTEETQYF.

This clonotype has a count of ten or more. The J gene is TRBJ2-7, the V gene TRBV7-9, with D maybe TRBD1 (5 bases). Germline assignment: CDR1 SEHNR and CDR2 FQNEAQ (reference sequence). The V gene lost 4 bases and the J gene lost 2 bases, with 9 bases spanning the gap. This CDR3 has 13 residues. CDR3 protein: CASSSDSTYEQYF. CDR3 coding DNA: TGTGCCAGCAGCTCCGACAGCACCTACGAGCAGTACTTC.

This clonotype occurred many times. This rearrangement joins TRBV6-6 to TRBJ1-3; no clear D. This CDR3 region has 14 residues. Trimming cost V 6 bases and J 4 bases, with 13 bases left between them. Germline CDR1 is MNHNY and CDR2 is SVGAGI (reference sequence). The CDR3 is CASSPDGSGNTIYF. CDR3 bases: TGTGCCAGCAGCCCGGACGGATCCGGAAACACCATATATTTT.

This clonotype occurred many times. CDR3 amino acids: CASKIPTGHTNTGELFF. CDR3 nucleotide sequence: TGTGCCAGCAAAATACCTACGGGACACACGAACACCGGGGAGCTGTTTTTT. The V call is TRBV28, the J call TRBJ2-2, with TRBD1 as a possible D gene (6 bases). CDR3 length: 17 amino acids. Germline lookup yields CDR1 MDHEN and CDR2 SYDVKM. Trimming left V 7 bases short and J 0 bases short, with 18 bases between. The full variable domain, with the rest looked up from reference TRBV28 and TRBJ2-2, is DVKVTQSSRYLVKRTGEKVFLECVQDMDHENMFWYRQDPGLGLRLIYFSYDVKMKEKGDIPEGYSVSREKKERFSLILESASTNQTSMYLCASKIPTGHTNTGELFFGEGSRLTVL.

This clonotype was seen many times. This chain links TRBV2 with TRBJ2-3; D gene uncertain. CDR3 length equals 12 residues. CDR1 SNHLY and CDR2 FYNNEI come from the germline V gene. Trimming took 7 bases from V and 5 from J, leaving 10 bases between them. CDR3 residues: CASNAPGDTQYF. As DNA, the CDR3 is TGTGCCAGCAATGCCCCTGGAGATACGCAGTATTTT.

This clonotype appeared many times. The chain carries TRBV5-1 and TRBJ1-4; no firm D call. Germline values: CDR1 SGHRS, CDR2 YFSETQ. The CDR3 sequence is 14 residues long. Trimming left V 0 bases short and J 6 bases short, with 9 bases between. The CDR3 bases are TGCGCCAGCAGCTTGGCTAGATTAGATGAAAAACTGTTTTTT. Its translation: CASSLARLDEKLFF.

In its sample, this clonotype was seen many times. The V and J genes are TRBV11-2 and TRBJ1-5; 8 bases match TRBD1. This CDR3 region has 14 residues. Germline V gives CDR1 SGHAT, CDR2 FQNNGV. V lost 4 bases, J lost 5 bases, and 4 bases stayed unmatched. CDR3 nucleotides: TGTGCCAGCAGCTCGACAGGGGCCGATCAGCCCCAGCATTTT. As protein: CASSSTGADQPQHF.

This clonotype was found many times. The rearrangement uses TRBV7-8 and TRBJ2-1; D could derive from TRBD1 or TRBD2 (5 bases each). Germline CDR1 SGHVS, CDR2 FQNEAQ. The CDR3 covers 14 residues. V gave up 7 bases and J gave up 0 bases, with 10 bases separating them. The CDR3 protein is CASTGAASYNEQFF. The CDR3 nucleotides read TGTGCCAGCACCGGGGCGGCCTCCTACAATGAGCAGTTCTTC.

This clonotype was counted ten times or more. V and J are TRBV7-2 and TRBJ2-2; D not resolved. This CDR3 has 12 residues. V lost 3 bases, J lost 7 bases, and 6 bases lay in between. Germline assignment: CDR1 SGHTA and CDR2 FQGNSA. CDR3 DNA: TGTGCCAGCAGCTTCTATGGCGGGGAGCTGTTTTTT. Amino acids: CASSFYGGELFF.

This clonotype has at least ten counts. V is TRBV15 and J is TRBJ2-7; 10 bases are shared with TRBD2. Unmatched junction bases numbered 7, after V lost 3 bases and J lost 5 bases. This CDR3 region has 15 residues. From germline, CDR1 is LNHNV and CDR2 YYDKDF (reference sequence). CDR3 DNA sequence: TGTGCCACCAGCAGGGCTAGCGGGGGATTGCACGAGCAGTACTTC. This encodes CATSRASGGLHEQYF.

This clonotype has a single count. The CDR3 region is CSASGLGQYYGYTF. The CDR3 coding sequence is TGCAGTGCTAGTGGTCTGGGCCAATACTATGGCTACACCTTC. The chain carries TRBV20-1 and TRBJ1-2; no clear D gene. The CDR3 length is 14 residues. Germline assignment: CDR1 DFQATT and CDR2 SNEGSKA (reference sequence). Trimming cost V 3 bases and J 3 bases, with 14 bases left between them.

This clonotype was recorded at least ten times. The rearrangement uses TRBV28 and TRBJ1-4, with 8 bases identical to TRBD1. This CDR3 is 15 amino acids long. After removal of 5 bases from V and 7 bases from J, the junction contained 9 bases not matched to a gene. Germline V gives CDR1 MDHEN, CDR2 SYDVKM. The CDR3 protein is CASSAPTGAGEKLFF. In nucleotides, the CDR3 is TGTGCCAGCAGTGCCCCGACAGGGGCGGGTGAAAAACTGTTTTTT.

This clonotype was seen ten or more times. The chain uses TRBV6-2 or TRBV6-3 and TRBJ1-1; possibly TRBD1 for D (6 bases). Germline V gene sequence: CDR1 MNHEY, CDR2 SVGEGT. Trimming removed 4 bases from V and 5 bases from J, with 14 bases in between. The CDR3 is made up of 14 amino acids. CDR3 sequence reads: CASSFGGHETEAFF. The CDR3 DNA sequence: TGTGCCAGCAGTTTTGGGGGGCACGAAACTGAAGCTTTCTTT.

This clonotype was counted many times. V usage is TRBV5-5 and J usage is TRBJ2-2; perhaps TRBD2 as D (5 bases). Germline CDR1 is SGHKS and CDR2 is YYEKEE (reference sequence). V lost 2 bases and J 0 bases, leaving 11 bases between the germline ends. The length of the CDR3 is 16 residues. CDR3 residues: CASSFGSVANTGELFF. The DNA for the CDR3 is TGTGCCAGCAGCTTTGGTAGCGTCGCGAACACCGGGGAGCTGTTTTTT.

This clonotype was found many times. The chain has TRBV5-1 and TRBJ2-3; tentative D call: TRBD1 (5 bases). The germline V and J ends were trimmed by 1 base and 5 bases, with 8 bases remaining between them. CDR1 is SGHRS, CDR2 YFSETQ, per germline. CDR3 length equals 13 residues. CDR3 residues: CASSLSGIDTQYF. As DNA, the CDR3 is TGCGCCAGCAGCTTGTCAGGGATAGATACGCAGTATTTT.

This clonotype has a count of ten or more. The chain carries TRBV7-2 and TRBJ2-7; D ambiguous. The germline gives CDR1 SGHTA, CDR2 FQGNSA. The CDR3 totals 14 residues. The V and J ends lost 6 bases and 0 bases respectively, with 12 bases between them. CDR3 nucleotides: TGTGCCAGCAGATCCAGGCAGAACTCCTACGAGCAGTACTTC. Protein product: CASRSRQNSYEQYF.

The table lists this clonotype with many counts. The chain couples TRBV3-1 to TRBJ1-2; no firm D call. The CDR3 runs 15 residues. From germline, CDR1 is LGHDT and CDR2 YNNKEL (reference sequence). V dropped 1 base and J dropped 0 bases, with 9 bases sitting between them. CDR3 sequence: CASSQAGRTNYGYTF. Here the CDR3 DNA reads TGTGCCAGCAGCCAAGCGGGGAGGACTAACTATGGCTACACCTTC.

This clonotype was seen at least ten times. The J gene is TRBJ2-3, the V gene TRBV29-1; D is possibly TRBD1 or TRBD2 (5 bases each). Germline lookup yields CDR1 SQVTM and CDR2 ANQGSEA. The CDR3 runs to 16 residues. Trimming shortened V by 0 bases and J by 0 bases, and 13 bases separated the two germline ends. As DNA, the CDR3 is TGCAGCGTTGAAGATTCGGGACGGGGTAGCACAGATACGCAGTATTTT. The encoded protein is CSVEDSGRGSTDTQYF.

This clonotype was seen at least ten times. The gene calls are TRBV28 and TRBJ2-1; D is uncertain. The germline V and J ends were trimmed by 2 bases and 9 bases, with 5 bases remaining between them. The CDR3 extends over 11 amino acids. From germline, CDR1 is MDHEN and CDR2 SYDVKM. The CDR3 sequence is CASSLGVEQFF. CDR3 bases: TGTGCCAGCAGTTTAGGTGTTGAGCAGTTCTTC.

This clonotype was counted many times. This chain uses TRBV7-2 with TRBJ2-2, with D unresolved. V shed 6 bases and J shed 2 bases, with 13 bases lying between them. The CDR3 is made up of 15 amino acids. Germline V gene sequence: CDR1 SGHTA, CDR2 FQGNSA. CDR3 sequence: CASRGSRSNTGELFF. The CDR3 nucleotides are TGTGCCAGCAGGGGTAGCCGTTCCAACACCGGGGAGCTGTTTTTT.